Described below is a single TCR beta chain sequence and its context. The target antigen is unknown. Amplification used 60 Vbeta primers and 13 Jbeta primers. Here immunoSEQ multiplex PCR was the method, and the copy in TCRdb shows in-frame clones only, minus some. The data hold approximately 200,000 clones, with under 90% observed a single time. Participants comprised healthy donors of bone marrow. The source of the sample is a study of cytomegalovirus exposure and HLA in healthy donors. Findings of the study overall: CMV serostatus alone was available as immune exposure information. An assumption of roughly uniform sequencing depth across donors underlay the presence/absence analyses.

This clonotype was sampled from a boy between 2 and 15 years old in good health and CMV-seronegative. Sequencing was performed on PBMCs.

CDR3 residues: CASSIMGQGYTF. The CDR3 DNA reads as TGTGCCAGTAGTATAATGGGACAAGGATACACCTTC. The rearrangement uses TRBV19 and TRBJ1-2, with D perhaps TRBD1 (6 bases). This CDR3 is 12 amino acids long. Trimming took 2 bases from V and 11 from J, leaving 12 bases between them. Looked up from germline, CDR1 is LNHDA and CDR2 is SQIVND (reference sequence).